Listed here is a single T cell receptor beta chain. What it binds is unknown. Alongside a J-beta primer mix, a sample-barcoded 5' primer served in a second PCR lasting about 6 to 11 cycles. Every single cDNA molecule received a tag from a template-switch adaptor with 12 random nucleotides. TCRdb ran MiXCR on the 5' RACE reads and lists one entry per CDR3 protein. The data contain about 2 million distinct CDR3 sequences, roughly 49% of them seen just once; the ten biggest clones take up less than 2.5%. The sample is drawn from a study of blood T cells in healthy people across ages. Points from the study as a whole: The percentage of naive T cells correlated strongly with TCR beta diversity. Estimates based on one million T cells were treated as lower bounds.

V was clipped by 4 bases and J by 4 bases, with 13 bases between them. CDR3 length: 14 residues. From germline, CDR1 is LGHNA and CDR2 YNFKEQ. The genes are TRBV4-2 and TRBJ1-1; unclear D gene. This TCR was sampled from a woman between 40 and 50 years old in good health. The sample consisted of blood. In DNA form, the CDR3 reads TGTGCCAGCAGCCGGTTTGGGGATTTCACTGAAGCTTTCTTT. Its protein is CASSRFGDFTEAFF.